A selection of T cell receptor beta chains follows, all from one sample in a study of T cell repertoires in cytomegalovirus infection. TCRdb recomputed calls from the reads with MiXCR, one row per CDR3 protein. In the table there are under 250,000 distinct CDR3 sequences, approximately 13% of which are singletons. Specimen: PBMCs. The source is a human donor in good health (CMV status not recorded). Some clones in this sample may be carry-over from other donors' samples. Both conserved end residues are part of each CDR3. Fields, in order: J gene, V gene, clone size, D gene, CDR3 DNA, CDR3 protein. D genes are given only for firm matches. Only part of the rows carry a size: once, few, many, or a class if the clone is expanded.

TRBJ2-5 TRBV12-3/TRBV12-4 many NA TGTGCCAGCAGTTTAAGCCCAGGAGGAGAGACCCAGTACTTC CASSLSPGGETQYF
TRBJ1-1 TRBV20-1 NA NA TGCAGTGCTAGGCCCGCGAGTGAAGCTTTCTTT CSARPASEAFF
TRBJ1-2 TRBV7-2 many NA TGTGCCAGCAGCTCACAAGTTGGAGGCTGGGGAGACTACACCTTC CASSSQVGGWGDYTF
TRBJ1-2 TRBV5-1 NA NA TGCGCCACCGGAAATACCGACAGTAACTATGGCTACACCTTC CATGNTDSNYGYTF
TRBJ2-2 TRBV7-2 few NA TGTGCCAGCACAAAGGGTCCAGAGAACACCGGGGAGCTGTTTTTT CASTKGPENTGELFF
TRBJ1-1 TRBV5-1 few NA TGCGCCAGCAGCTTGATAGGTGTGGCGAACACTGAAGCTTTCTTT CASSLIGVANTEAFF
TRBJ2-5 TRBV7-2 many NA TGTGCCAGCAGCTTAGGGACGGAAGAGACCCAGTACTTC CASSLGTEETQYF
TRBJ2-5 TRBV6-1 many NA TGTGCCAGCAGTCGAAGCCAAGAGACCCAGTACTTC CASSRSQETQYF
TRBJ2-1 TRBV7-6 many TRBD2 TGTGCCAGCAGTTTAGGTGCGGGAGGGCCTAATGAGCAGTTCTTC CASSLGAGGPNEQFF
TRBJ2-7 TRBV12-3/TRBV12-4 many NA TGTGCCAGCAGTGCCCCCGGGGACCACTCCTACGAGCAGTACTTC CASSAPGDHSYEQYF
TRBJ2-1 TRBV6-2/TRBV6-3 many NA TGTGCCAGCAGGCGCCGAAACCTTTACAATGAGCAGTTCTTC CASRRRNLYNEQFF
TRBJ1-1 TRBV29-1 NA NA TGCAGCGCTAACCGGGACCGGGAGTACACTGAAGCTTTCTTT CSANRDREYTEAFF
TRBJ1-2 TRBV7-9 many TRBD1 TGTGCCAGCAGCCACGACAGGGGGCAGAACTATGGCTACACCTTC CASSHDRGQNYGYTF
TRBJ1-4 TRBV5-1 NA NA TGCGCCAGCAGCCCAGGGATTAATGAAAAACTGTTTTTT CASSPGINEKLFF
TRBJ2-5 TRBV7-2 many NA TGTGCCAGCAGCCCGAGCGGCGAGACCCAGTACTTC CASSPSGETQYF
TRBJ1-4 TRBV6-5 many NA TGTGCCAGCAGCTCTACAGGTAGACTTGACGAAAAACTGTTTTTT CASSSTGRLDEKLFF
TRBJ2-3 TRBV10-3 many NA TGTGCCATCAGTGCCCCAGGCGGAGCCCGCACAGATACGCAGTATTTT CAISAPGGARTDTQYF
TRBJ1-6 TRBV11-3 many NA TGTGCCAGCAGCTACGGACAAGCGGGCTCACCCCTCCACTTT CASSYGQAGSPLHF
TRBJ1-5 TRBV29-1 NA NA TGCAGCGTTGATAATGAATATCAGCCCCAGCATTTT CSVDNEYQPQHF
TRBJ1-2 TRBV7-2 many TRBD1 TGTGCCAGCAGCTCGTCCGGGACAGGGGCCTATGGCTACACCTTC CASSSSGTGAYGYTF
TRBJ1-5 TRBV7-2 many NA TGTGCCAGCAGCTTAGATGCGGGGAATGGCAATCAGCCCCAGCATTTT CASSLDAGNGNQPQHF
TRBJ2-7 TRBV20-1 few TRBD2 TGCAGTGCTCGGATGACTAGCGGGGGGTCCTACGAGCAGTACTTC CSARMTSGGSYEQYF
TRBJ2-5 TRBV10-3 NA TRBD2 TGTGCCATCAGTGAGTCGTCCGGACTAGCGGGCCCCCTGGACTTC CAISESSGLAGPLDF
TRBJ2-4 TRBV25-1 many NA TGTGCCAGCAGTGGGTTTGACAGCCAGTACTTC CASSGFDSQYF
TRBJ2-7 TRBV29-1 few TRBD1 TGCAGCGTTCGCACCGGGACAGACTACGAGCAGTACTTC CSVRTGTDYEQYF
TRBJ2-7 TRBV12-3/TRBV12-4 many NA TGTGCCAGCAGGGGCCCCCTCTACGAGCAGTACTTC CASRGPLYEQYF
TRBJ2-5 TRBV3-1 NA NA TGTGCCAGCAGCCAAGTCAGGGTAGGAGAGACCCAGTACTTC CASSQVRVGETQYF